This entry concerns a single TCR beta chain. Its antigen remains unknown. These data originate in a study of T cell responses to AZD1222 COVID-19 vaccine. Study findings and constraints: In a largely white British group with more females than males, clonal diversity was possibly underestimated. Dominant CD4 TCR responses targeted spike regions 160-218 and 743-854.

V lost 8 bases and J 9 bases, leaving 11 bases between the germline ends. Germline CDR1 LNHDA, CDR2 SQIVND (reference sequence). CDR3 size: 11 residues. Profiling relied on immunoSEQ multiplex PCR, and the TCRdb table lists in-frame clones only, not all of them. The table has roughly 120,000 clones, around 84% seen once; the top ten hold roughly a sixth. The source of this sequence is an adult who received the AZD1222 COVID-19 vaccine. The material sequenced was peripheral blood, taken 28 days after the second AZD1222 dose. This sequence joins TRBV19 and TRBJ1-5, with D hard to call. The CDR3 coding sequence is TGTGCCAGTGGGCCTGTGGTGCCCCAGCATTTT. Translated: CASGPVVPQHF.